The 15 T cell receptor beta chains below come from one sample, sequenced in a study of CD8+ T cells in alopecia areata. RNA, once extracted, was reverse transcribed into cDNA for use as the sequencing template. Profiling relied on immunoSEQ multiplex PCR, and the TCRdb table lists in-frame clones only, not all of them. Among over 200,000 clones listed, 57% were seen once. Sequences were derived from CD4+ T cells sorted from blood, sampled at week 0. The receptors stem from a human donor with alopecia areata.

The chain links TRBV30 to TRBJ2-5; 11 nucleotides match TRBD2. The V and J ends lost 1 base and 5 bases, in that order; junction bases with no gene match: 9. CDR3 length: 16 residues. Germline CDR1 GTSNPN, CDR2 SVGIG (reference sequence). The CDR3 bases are TGTGCCTGGAGTGCAGGGGTTAGCGGGAGGGGTGAGACCCAGTACTTC. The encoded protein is CAWSAGVSGRGETQYF.

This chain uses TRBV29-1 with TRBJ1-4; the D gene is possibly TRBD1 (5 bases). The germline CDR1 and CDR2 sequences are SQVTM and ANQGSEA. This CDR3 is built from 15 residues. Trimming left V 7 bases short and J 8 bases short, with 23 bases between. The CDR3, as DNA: TGCAGCGCGGGGGGGGTCCGGACCACAGGCGAAAAACTGTTTTTT. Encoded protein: CSAGGVRTTGEKLFF.

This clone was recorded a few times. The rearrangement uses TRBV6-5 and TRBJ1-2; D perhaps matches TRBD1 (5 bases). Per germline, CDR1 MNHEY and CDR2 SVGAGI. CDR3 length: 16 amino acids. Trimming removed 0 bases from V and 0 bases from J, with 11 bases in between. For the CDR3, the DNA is TGTGCCAGCAGTTACTCTTCGGCAGGGTCTAACTATGGCTACACCTTC. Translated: CASSYSSAGSNYGYTF.

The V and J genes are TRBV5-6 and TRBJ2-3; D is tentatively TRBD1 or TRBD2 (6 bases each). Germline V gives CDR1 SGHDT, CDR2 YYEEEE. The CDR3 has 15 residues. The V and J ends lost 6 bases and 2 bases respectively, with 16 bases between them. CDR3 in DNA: TGTGCCAGCAACCTGGGGGGCCCCGACACAGATACGCAGTATTTT. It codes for CASNLGGPDTDTQYF.

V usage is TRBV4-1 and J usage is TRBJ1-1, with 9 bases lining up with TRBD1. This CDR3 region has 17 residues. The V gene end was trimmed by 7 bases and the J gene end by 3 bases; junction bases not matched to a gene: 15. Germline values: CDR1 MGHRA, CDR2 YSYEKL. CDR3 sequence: CASKLQRQGVLHTEAFF. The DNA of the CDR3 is TGCGCCAGCAAATTACAACGACAGGGGGTGCTTCACACTGAAGCTTTCTTT.

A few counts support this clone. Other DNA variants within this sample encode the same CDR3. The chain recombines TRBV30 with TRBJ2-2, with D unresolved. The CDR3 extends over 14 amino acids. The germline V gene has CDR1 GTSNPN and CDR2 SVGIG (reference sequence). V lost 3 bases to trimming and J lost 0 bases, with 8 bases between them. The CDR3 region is CAWRSGPNTGELFF. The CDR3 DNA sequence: TGTGCCTGGAGGAGTGGGCCGAACACCGGGGAGCTGTTTTTT.

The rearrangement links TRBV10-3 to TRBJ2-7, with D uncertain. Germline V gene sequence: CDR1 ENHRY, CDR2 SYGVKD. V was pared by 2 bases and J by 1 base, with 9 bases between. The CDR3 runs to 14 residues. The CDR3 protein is CAISEREQSYEQYF. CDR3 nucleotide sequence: TGTGCCATCAGTGAGAGAGAACAGTCCTACGAGCAGTACTTC.

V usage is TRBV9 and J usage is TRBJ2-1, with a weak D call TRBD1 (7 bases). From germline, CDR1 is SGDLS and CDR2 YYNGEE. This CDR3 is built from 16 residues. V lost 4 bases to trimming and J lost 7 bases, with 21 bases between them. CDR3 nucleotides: TGTGCCAGCAGCTCAACCCCAGGGGGGCTCGTGAATGAGCAGTTCTTC. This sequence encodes CASSSTPGGLVNEQFF.

The CDR3 DNA reads as TGTGGTGCCGGGCCCGGGAGAGCGACCAATGAGCAGTTCTTC. Translated: CGAGPGRATNEQFF. The chain carries TRBV19 and TRBJ2-1; D perhaps matches TRBD2 (6 bases). CDR3 size: 14 residues. CDR1 and CDR2 (germline): LNHDA, SQIVND (reference sequence).

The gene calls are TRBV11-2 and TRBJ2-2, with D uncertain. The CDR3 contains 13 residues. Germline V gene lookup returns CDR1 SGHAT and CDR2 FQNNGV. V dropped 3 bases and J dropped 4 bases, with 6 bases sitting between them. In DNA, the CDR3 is TGTGCCAGCAGCTTTGTCCCCACCGGGGAGCTGTTTTTT. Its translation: CASSFVPTGELFF.

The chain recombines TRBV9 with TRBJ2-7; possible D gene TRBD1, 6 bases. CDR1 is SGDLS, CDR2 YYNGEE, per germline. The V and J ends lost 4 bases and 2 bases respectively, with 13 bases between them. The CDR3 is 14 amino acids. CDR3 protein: CASSIDRFPYEQYF. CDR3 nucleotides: TGTGCCAGCAGCATCGACAGGTTTCCCTACGAGCAGTACTTC.

As DNA, the CDR3 is TGCAGCGTTACCACGGAGGGGGACAGATTAGCGGGAGGCTACAATGAGCAGTTCTTC. It specifies CSVTTEGDRLAGGYNEQFF. This sequence joins TRBV29-1 and TRBJ2-1; TRBD2 aligns across 10 bases. The CDR3 length is 19 residues. J was trimmed by 3 bases and V by 5 bases; bases with no gene match: 19. Germline V CDR1 and CDR2: SQVTM, ANQGSEA.

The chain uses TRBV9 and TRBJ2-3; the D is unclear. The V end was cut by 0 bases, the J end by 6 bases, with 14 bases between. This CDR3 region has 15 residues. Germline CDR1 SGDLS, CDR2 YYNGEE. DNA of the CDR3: TGTGCCAGCAGCGTAGAGGGCTCCCCGCGGGATACGCAGTATTTT. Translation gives CASSVEGSPRDTQYF.

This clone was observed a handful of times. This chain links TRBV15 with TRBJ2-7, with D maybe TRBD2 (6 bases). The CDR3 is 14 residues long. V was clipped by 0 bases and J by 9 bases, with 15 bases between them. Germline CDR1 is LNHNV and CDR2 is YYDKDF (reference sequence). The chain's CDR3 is CATSRDGGSETQYF. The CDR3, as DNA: TGTGCCACCAGCAGAGACGGGGGTTCGGAGACGCAGTACTTC.

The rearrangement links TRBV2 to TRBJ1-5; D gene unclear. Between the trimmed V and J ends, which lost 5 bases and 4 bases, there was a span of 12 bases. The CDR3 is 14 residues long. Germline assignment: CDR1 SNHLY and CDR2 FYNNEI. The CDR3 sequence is CASSSEGANQPQHF. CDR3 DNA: TGTGCCAGCAGTAGTGAGGGCGCAAATCAGCCCCAGCATTTT. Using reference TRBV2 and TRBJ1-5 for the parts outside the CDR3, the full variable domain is EPEVTQTPSHQVTQMGQEVILRCVPISNHLYFYWYRQILGQKVEFLVSFYNNEISEKSEIFDDQFSVERPDGSNFTLKIRSTKLEDSAMYFCASSSEGANQPQHFGDGTRLSIL.